A selection of T cell receptor beta chains follows, all from one sample in a study of technical replicates of blood from a few donors. Measured with immunoSEQ multiplex PCR; TCRdb has only the in-frame clones, and not every one. The sample shows some 82,000 clones, over 90% of them seen only once. The sample was T cells isolated from PBMCs. Receptor source: a human donor in good health. Each CDR3 is given with its conserved first and last residue. A D gene is named only where the DNA matches it firmly. Not every row has a clone size; where given, it reads once, few, many or a size class.

size: NA
D: NA
V: TRBV5-4
J: TRBJ1-2
CDR3: CASSLGGGYGYTF
DNA: TGTGCCAGCAGCTTGGGGGGCGGCTATGGCTACACCTTC

size: NA
D: NA
V: TRBV7-8
J: TRBJ2-7
CDR3: CASSALALSSYEQYF
DNA: TGTGCCAGCAGCGCCTTAGCCCTGAGCTCCTACGAGCAGTACTTC

size: NA
D: NA
V: TRBV19
J: TRBJ1-3
CDR3: CASSILARALNTIYF
DNA: TGTGCCAGTAGTATATTAGCCAGGGCGTTGAACACCATATATTTT

size: NA
D: TRBD2
V: TRBV2
J: TRBJ2-1
CDR3: CASRVAGLSDEQFF
DNA: TGTGCCAGCAGGGTAGCGGGGCTCTCGGATGAGCAGTTCTTC

size: NA
D: NA
V: TRBV28
J: TRBJ2-6
CDR3: CASSLLSGANVLTF
DNA: TGTGCCAGCAGTTTACTTTCTGGGGCCAACGTCCTGACTTTC

size: NA
D: NA
V: TRBV7-9
J: TRBJ2-2
CDR3: CASTISPENSGELFF
DNA: TGTGCCAGCACCATAAGCCCCGAGAACTCCGGGGAGCTGTTTTTT

size: few
D: NA
V: TRBV6-4
J: TRBJ2-1
CDR3: CASSDEADSYNEQFF
DNA: TGTGCCAGCAGTGACGAGGCGGACTCCTACAATGAGCAGTTCTTC

size: NA
D: NA
V: TRBV6-5
J: TRBJ1-1
CDR3: CASSVGTSEAFF
DNA: TGTGCCAGCAGTGTTGGGACTTCTGAAGCTTTCTTT

size: NA
D: TRBD2
V: TRBV5-4
J: TRBJ2-1
CDR3: CAAGTRLSNEQFF
DNA: TGTGCCGCCGGGACTAGACTTTCCAATGAGCAGTTCTTC

size: NA
D: TRBD1
V: TRBV28
J: TRBJ1-4
CDR3: CASSLGTGSNEKLFF
DNA: TGTGCCAGCAGTTTGGGGACAGGGTCGAATGAAAAACTGTTTTTT

size: NA
D: NA
V: TRBV7-2
J: TRBJ2-7
CDR3: CASSSRVEQYF
DNA: TGTGCCAGCAGCTCTAGAGTCGAGCAGTACTTC

size: NA
D: NA
V: TRBV29-1
J: TRBJ2-2
CDR3: CSANRETGELFF
DNA: TGCAGCGCCAACAGGGAGACCGGGGAGCTGTTTTTT

size: NA
D: NA
V: TRBV27
J: TRBJ2-5
CDR3: CASSFGYQETQYF
DNA: TGTGCCAGCAGTTTTGGCTACCAAGAGACCCAGTACTTC

size: once
D: NA
V: TRBV4-2
J: TRBJ2-7
CDR3: CASSQDLGNRAGYEQYF
DNA: TGTGCCAGCAGCCAAGATCTGGGGAACAGGGCGGGCTACGAGCAGTACTTC

size: NA
D: NA
V: TRBV10-3
J: TRBJ2-7
CDR3: CATQIKQGVYEQYF
DNA: TGTGCCACGCAAATCAAACAGGGTGTCTACGAGCAGTACTTC

size: NA
D: TRBD1
V: TRBV5-1
J: TRBJ2-7
CDR3: CASSVSTGTGNYEQYF
DNA: TGCGCCAGCAGCGTAAGCACCGGGACAGGGAACTACGAGCAGTACTTC

size: NA
D: TRBD1
V: TRBV7-9
J: TRBJ2-2
CDR3: CASSNTGGSTGELFF
DNA: TGTGCCAGCAGCAATACAGGGGGGAGCACCGGGGAGCTGTTTTTT

size: NA
D: NA
V: TRBV4-2
J: TRBJ1-4
CDR3: CASSYLPTGGNEKLFF
DNA: TGTGCCAGCAGCTACCTCCCGACAGGCGGCAATGAAAAACTGTTTTTT

size: NA
D: NA
V: TRBV9
J: TRBJ2-1
CDR3: CASSVSGTSTEQFF
DNA: TGTGCCAGCAGCGTCTCCGGGACTTCGACTGAGCAGTTCTTC

size: NA
D: NA
V: TRBV21-1
J: TRBJ2-7
CDR3: CASSKVRTGVTYEQYF
DNA: TGTGCCAGCAGCAAAGTTAGGACAGGGGTGACCTACGAGCAGTACTTC

size: NA
D: NA
V: TRBV7-7
J: TRBJ2-3
CDR3: CASSLGLGGVGDTQYF
DNA: TGTGCCAGCAGCTTAGGACTAGGAGGTGTCGGAGATACGCAGTATTTT

size: NA
D: NA
V: TRBV9
J: TRBJ1-1
CDR3: CASSVWGQGPEAFF
DNA: TGTGCCAGCAGCGTATGGGGCCAAGGACCTGAAGCTTTCTTT

size: NA
D: TRBD2
V: TRBV7-2
J: TRBJ2-1
CDR3: CASSLTPGGYNEQFF
DNA: TGTGCCAGCAGCTTAACTCCGGGAGGTTACAATGAGCAGTTCTTC

size: NA
D: NA
V: TRBV6-5
J: TRBJ1-1
CDR3: CASSYSAGLNTEAFF
DNA: TGTGCCAGCAGTTACTCGGCAGGGCTGAACACTGAAGCTTTCTTT

size: NA
D: TRBD2
V: TRBV7-2
J: TRBJ2-7
CDR3: CASSLLTSVPYEQYF
DNA: TGTGCCAGCAGCTTACTGACTAGCGTCCCCTACGAGCAGTACTTC

size: NA
D: TRBD1
V: TRBV18
J: TRBJ2-7
CDR3: CASSRGQAYEQYF
DNA: TGTGCCAGCTCACGGGGACAGGCCTACGAGCAGTACTTC

size: NA
D: TRBD2
V: TRBV7-9
J: TRBJ2-3
CDR3: CASSLGASGMRDTQYF
DNA: TGTGCCAGCAGCTTAGGGGCGAGCGGGATGAGAGATACGCAGTATTTT

size: NA
D: TRBD1
V: TRBV2
J: TRBJ2-7
CDR3: CAGWGDREREQYF
DNA: TGTGCCGGATGGGGGGACAGGGAACGCGAGCAGTACTTC

size: NA
D: NA
V: TRBV4-3
J: TRBJ1-3
CDR3: CASSPTRAGTTIYF
DNA: TGCGCCAGCAGCCCCACGAGGGCCGGAACCACCATATATTTT